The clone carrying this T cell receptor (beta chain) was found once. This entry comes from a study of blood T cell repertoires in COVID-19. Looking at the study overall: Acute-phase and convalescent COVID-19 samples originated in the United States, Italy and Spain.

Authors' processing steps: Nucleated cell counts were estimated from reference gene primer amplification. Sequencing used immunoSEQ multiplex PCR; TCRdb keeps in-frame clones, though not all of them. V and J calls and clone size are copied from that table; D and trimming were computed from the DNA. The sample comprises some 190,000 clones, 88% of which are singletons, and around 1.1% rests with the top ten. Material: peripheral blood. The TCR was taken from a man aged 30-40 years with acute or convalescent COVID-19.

The CDR3 region has the DNA TGTGCCAGCAGCTTCCCGGACAGGGGGGGCTATGGCTACACCTTC. It is translated as CASSFPDRGGYGYTF. This chain uses TRBV7-9 with TRBJ1-2, with 10 bases lining up with TRBD1. With V trimmed by 3 bases and J by 4 bases, 5 bases remained unmatched. There are 15 residues in the CDR3. Per germline, CDR1 SEHNR and CDR2 FQNEAQ (reference sequence).